This record looks at one TCR beta chain sequence and its context. What it binds is not known. The sample originates from a study of OX40 agonist ivuxolimab in advanced cancers. Overall study context: The dose-escalation group included hepatocellular carcinoma, melanoma, renal cell carcinoma and head and neck cancer. Study-wide results and caveats: At 0.1 to 3.0 mg/kg and by week 6, clonal expansion occurred in CD4+ and CD8+ blood T cells.

The repertoire was sequenced with immunoSEQ multiplex PCR; TCRdb's copy has only in-frame clones and lacks some. The sample consists of 30,000 to 40,000 clones, roughly 86% of them appearing once. Germline-derived CDR1 and CDR2 are MGHRA and YSYEKL. The CDR3 covers 16 residues. With 3 bases removed from V and 0 bases from J, the gap between germline ends came to 15 bases. Sample: CD4+ or CD8+ T cells sorted from blood, taken in a trial of the OX40 agonist ivuxolimab. The chain recombines TRBV4-1 with TRBJ2-7; a possible D gene is TRBD2 (6 bases). This TCR was recovered from an adult with an advanced solid tumor such as melanoma, head and neck, liver or kidney cancer. DNA of the CDR3: TGCGCCAGCAGCCAGGCACAGCGGGCGGGCTCCTACGAGCAGTACTTC. It translates to CASSQAQRAGSYEQYF.